Listed below are T cell receptor beta chains from one sample, sequenced in a study of blood T cell repertoires in COVID-19. TCRdb keeps only in-frame clones here, not all; method: immunoSEQ multiplex PCR. Among 210,000 or so clones listed, roughly four fifths were seen once. Sequencing was done on a sample of peripheral blood. All receptors derive from a woman in her 70s with active or convalescent COVID-19. Both conserved end residues are part of each CDR3. A D gene is named only where the DNA matches it firmly. Expanded clones are given a class, and other clones once, few, many or no size at all.

v_gene: TRBV12-5
d_gene: TRBD1
j_gene: TRBJ1-1
abundance: .
CDR3aa: CASGLVASRTGRTEAFF
CDR3nt: TGTGCTAGTGGTTTGGTAGCGAGTAGGACAGGGAGGACTGAAGCTTTCTTT

v_gene: TRBV13
d_gene: TRBD2
j_gene: TRBJ2-1
abundance: .
CDR3aa: CASSTSGGSRDEQFF
CDR3nt: TGTGCCAGCAGCACTTCGGGCGGGAGTCGGGATGAGCAGTTCTTC

v_gene: TRBV19
d_gene: TRBD1
j_gene: TRBJ1-5
abundance: .
CDR3aa: CASSIGDRVRNQPQHF
CDR3nt: TGTGCCAGTAGTATAGGGGACAGGGTTCGCAATCAGCCCCAGCATTTT

v_gene: TRBV30
d_gene: .
j_gene: TRBJ1-2
abundance: .
CDR3aa: CAADSVTSYTF
CDR3nt: TGTGCCGCGGACTCAGTTACTAGTTACACCTTC

v_gene: TRBV9
d_gene: .
j_gene: TRBJ1-5
abundance: .
CDR3aa: CASSVAGGQPQHF
CDR3nt: TGTGCCAGCAGCGTAGCGGGTGGGCAGCCCCAGCATTTT

v_gene: TRBV27
d_gene: .
j_gene: TRBJ2-7
abundance: .
CDR3aa: CASSLSATAYEQYF
CDR3nt: TGTGCCAGCAGTTTATCGGCCACCGCCTACGAGCAGTACTTC

v_gene: TRBV27
d_gene: TRBD1
j_gene: TRBJ1-2
abundance: .
CDR3aa: CASSPAGTGYANYGYTF
CDR3nt: TGTGCCAGCAGCCCGGCCGGGACAGGGTATGCTAACTATGGCTACACCTTC

v_gene: TRBV4-1
d_gene: .
j_gene: TRBJ2-3
abundance: .
CDR3aa: CASSQAESTDTQYF
CDR3nt: TGCGCCAGCAGCCAAGCGGAGAGCACAGATACGCAGTATTTT

v_gene: TRBV10-2
d_gene: .
j_gene: TRBJ1-6
abundance: .
CDR3aa: CASKRVNSPLHF
CDR3nt: TGCGCCAGCAAACGGGTTAATTCACCCCTCCACTTT

v_gene: TRBV3-1/TRBV3-2
d_gene: TRBD1
j_gene: TRBJ1-2
abundance: .
CDR3aa: CASSQVPGTGIYGYTF
CDR3nt: TGTGCCAGCAGCCAAGTCCCTGGGACAGGAATCTATGGCTACACCTTC

v_gene: TRBV28
d_gene: TRBD1
j_gene: TRBJ2-7
abundance: .
CDR3aa: CASSRPGTGGSEQYF
CDR3nt: TGTGCCAGCAGTCGACCCGGGACAGGGGGTTCCGAGCAGTACTTC

v_gene: TRBV10-3
d_gene: .
j_gene: TRBJ1-2
abundance: .
CDR3aa: CAISEYEGGDGYTF
CDR3nt: TGTGCCATCAGTGAGTACGAGGGGGGGGATGGCTACACCTTC

v_gene: TRBV5-1
d_gene: .
j_gene: TRBJ2-5
abundance: once
CDR3aa: CASSLDGGVQETQYF
CDR3nt: TGCGCCAGCAGCTTGGACGGAGGGGTCCAAGAGACCCAGTACTTC

v_gene: TRBV29-1
d_gene: .
j_gene: TRBJ1-1
abundance: .
CDR3aa: CSVSHRENTEAFF
CDR3nt: TGCAGCGTCTCCCACAGGGAGAACACTGAAGCTTTCTTT

v_gene: TRBV18
d_gene: .
j_gene: TRBJ1-2
abundance: .
CDR3aa: CASSPWNRDDGYTF
CDR3nt: TGTGCCAGCTCACCATGGAACAGGGACGACGGCTACACCTTC

v_gene: TRBV19
d_gene: .
j_gene: TRBJ1-5
abundance: .
CDR3aa: CASSREARRNQPQHF
CDR3nt: TGTGCCAGTAGTAGGGAGGCCAGACGCAATCAGCCCCAGCATTTT

v_gene: TRBV28
d_gene: TRBD1
j_gene: TRBJ2-5
abundance: .
CDR3aa: CASSPTGVQETQYF
CDR3nt: TGTGCCAGCAGCCCGACAGGGGTACAAGAGACCCAGTACTTC

v_gene: TRBV3-1/TRBV3-2
d_gene: .
j_gene: TRBJ2-5
abundance: .
CDR3aa: CASSQDSRGWSETQYF
CDR3nt: TGTGCCAGCAGCCAAGATTCCAGGGGATGGTCAGAGACCCAGTACTTC

v_gene: TRBV23-1
d_gene: TRBD2
j_gene: TRBJ2-1
abundance: once
CDR3aa: CASSPGRANEQFF
CDR3nt: TGCGCCAGCAGTCCAGGGAGGGCCAATGAGCAGTTCTTC

v_gene: TRBV3-1/TRBV3-2
d_gene: TRBD1
j_gene: TRBJ1-1
abundance: .
CDR3aa: CASSERGQADTEAFF
CDR3nt: TGTGCCAGCAGCGAGAGGGGGCAGGCGGACACTGAAGCTTTCTTT

v_gene: TRBV5-6
d_gene: TRBD2
j_gene: TRBJ2-1
abundance: .
CDR3aa: CASVGSGRAYNEQFF
CDR3nt: TGTGCCAGCGTCGGAAGCGGGAGGGCTTACAATGAGCAGTTCTTC

v_gene: TRBV5-1
d_gene: TRBD1
j_gene: TRBJ1-2
abundance: .
CDR3aa: CASSFGQDGYTF
CDR3nt: TGCGCCAGCAGCTTTGGACAGGATGGCTACACCTTC